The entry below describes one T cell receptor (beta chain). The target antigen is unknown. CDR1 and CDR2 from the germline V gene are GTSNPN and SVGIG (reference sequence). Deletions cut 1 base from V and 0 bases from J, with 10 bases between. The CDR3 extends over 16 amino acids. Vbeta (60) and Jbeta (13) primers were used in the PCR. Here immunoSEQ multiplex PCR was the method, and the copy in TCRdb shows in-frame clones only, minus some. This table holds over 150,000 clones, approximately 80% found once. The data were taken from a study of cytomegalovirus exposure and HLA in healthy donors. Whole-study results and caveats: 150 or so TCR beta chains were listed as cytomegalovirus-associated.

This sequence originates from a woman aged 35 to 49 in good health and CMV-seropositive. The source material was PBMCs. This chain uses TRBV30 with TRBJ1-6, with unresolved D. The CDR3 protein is CAWSGSGSSYNSPLHF. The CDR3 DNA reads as TGTGCCTGGAGTGGATCAGGAAGCTCCTATAATTCACCCCTCCACTTT.